This T cell receptor (beta chain) appears in the sequencing data of a study of blood T cell repertoires in COVID-19 (dated by TCRdb to about 2020). Context from the whole study: Samples from collaborators originated in the United States, Italy and Spain and spanned both the acute and convalescent phases of COVID-19. The prospective study material was composed of cDNA or gDNA derived from T cells, B-cell-depleted T cells, or PBMCs. The dataset comprised deeply sampled blood TCRbeta repertoires from subjects exposed to, actively infected with, or recovered from COVID-19. The repertoires were released in a freely available public database intended as a resource for research on the immune response to SARS-CoV-2. The samples were drawn from the first 160 participants of the ongoing ImmuneRACE study and from 950 to 1,500 subjects provided by 6 global collaborators. The sample metadata nearly always contained a de-identified subject ID, COVID-19 status, age in years and sex. Where available, HLA class I and class II types were obtained from metadata supplied by the sample provider rather than from assay-based typing. Results and caveats for the whole study, not just this receptor: The amount of clinical and demographic metadata varied by source and participant and was provided uncurated.

The CDR3 sequence holds 13 residues, the cysteine and phenylalanine included. Only CDR3 DNA remains: 39 bases, in frame from the first base. CDR1 and CDR2 are read off the germline V gene (reference sequence) as LNHDA and SQIVND. V loses 2 bases of germline sequence and J loses 4 bases, and the interval between the two ends is 8 bases. TCRbeta CDR3 regions were amplified from genomic DNA using the immunoSEQ Assay, a bias-controlled multiplex PCR. In the paper's pipeline: The number of nucleated cells in each sample was estimated by amplification of reference gene primers within the assay. To quantify the absolute abundance of each unique TCRbeta CDR3 rearrangement, sequence reads were collapsed and filtered. Productive Simpson clonality was computed per sample as the square root of Simpson's diversity index over productive rearrangements. Drawn from immuneACCESS, this table holds only the in-frame rearrangements with V and J called that TCRdb kept. Clones are partly lost; checked studies trace under half to an unresolved V gene and leave the rest unexplained. The D gene and trimming were derived from the DNA, and the V and J assignments and clone size from that table. The sample table records 60,000 to 70,000 clones; approximately 86% of these occur just once. Jointly, the top ten make up over 1.1% of the sample.

Collaborating institutions collected whole blood in K2EDTA tubes following their own protocols. Collaborator samples were shipped for TCRbeta analysis as frozen whole blood, isolated PBMCs, or DNA extracted from either sample type. With respect to this clone: Its antigen has not been determined. Base qualities were left out, and no much larger clone turns up one base away.

Sequenced input: peripheral blood. The receptor's source is a woman aged 60-75 years with acute or convalescent COVID-19. The chain joins TRBV19 to TRBJ2-5; there is no confident call for the D gene. Here the CDR3 is given as CASSIQRGETQYF. The nucleotides read TGTGCCAGTAGTATACAACGAGGAGAGACCCAGTACTTC. Joined to the reference TRBV19 and TRBJ2-5 proteins, this CDR3 gives the full variable domain: DGGITQSPKYLFRKEGQNVTLSCEQNLNHDAMYWYRQDPGQGLRLIYYSQIVNDFQKGDIAEGYSVSREKKESFPLTVTSAQKNPTAFYLCASSIQRGETQYFGPGTRLLVL.